This is a list of T cell receptor beta chains from one sample in a study of early T cells in non-severe SARS-CoV-2 infection. From the 5' RACE reads, TCRdb called clonotypes with MiXCR, one entry per CDR3 protein. This table holds tens of thousands of distinct CDR3 sequences, around 12% found once. What was sequenced was whole blood. Every receptor here comes from an adult who was a healthcare worker with PCR-confirmed SARS-CoV-2 infection or an uninfected control (not recorded which). The CDR3 runs from the conserved cysteine through the conserved F or W. The order of the fields is D gene, clone size, J gene, V gene, CDR3 DNA, CDR3 protein. D genes are given only for firm matches. Some rows have no size entry. The others give once, few or many, or a class for an expanded clone.

TRBD2	-	TRBJ2-5	TRBV29-1	TGCAGCGTTGAAGACAGGCGGGGGTTCGGGACCCAGTACTTC	CSVEDRRGFGTQYF
TRBD2	many	TRBJ2-3	TRBV7-2	TGTGCCAGCAGCTTAGACCAGCGGGGCTTCGATACGCAGTATTTT	CASSLDQRGFDTQYF
-	many	TRBJ2-7	TRBV10-3	TGTGCCATCAGCCCCTCTGTAGGAGGGAGCTCCTACGAGCAGTACTTC	CAISPSVGGSSYEQYF
TRBD2	few	TRBJ2-4	TRBV2	TGTGCCAGCAGCGCAAGGACTAGCAGTGGCAAAAACATTCAGTACTTC	CASSARTSSGKNIQYF
TRBD1	-	TRBJ1-5	TRBV6-1	TGTGCCAGCAGTGAAACGGGACAGAATCAGCCCCAGCATTTT	CASSETGQNQPQHF
TRBD2	few	TRBJ2-1	TRBV6-2/TRBV6-3	TGTGCCAGCAACGGACTAGTTACCTACAATGAGCAGTTCTTC	CASNGLVTYNEQFF
TRBD2	few	TRBJ2-1	TRBV7-3	TGTGCCAGCAGCCCCCCCCCTGGGGCTAGCGGGATCAATGAGCAGTTCTTC	CASSPPPGASGINEQFF
TRBD2	many	TRBJ2-1	TRBV4-1	TGCGCCAGCAGATCGACTAGCGGGATTTACAATGAGCAGTTCTTC	CASRSTSGIYNEQFF
-	-	TRBJ2-5	TRBV5-5	TGTGCCAGCAGCTTGGGCCCGGCAGGGCAAGAGACCCAGTACTTC	CASSLGPAGQETQYF
-	few	TRBJ2-7	TRBV15	TGTGCCACCAGCAGAAAGGCTCTTCCCTACGAGCAGTACTTC	CATSRKALPYEQYF
TRBD1	-	TRBJ2-7	TRBV7-8	TGTGCCAGCAGCCCGGGACAGGAGCGATACGAGCAGTACTTC	CASSPGQERYEQYF
-	many	TRBJ2-1	TRBV7-9	TGTGCCAGCAGCCCCCGGACCCGAGATGAGCAGTTCTTC	CASSPRTRDEQFF
-	medium-sized	TRBJ1-2	TRBV29-1	TGCAGCGTCCCCCTTGGGAACTATGGCTACACCTTC	CSVPLGNYGYTF
-	-	TRBJ1-6	TRBV5-1	TGCGCCAGCAGCCAGGCCGAAAATTCACCCCTCCACTTT	CASSQAENSPLHF
TRBD1	-	TRBJ2-3	TRBV12-3/TRBV12-4	TGTGCCAGCAGGGGACAGGGGCCCGCCGGTACGCAGTATTTT	CASRGQGPAGTQYF
TRBD1	-	TRBJ2-7	TRBV28	TGTGCCAGCAGTCACTACAGGGGGCTCCGCCTCGAGCAGTACTTC	CASSHYRGLRLEQYF
-	many	TRBJ2-6	TRBV6-6	TGTGCCAGCAGTTACACAGGGTCTCGTGGGGCCAACGTCCTGACTTTC	CASSYTGSRGANVLTF
TRBD1	-	TRBJ2-6	TRBV7-3	TGTGCCAGCAGCCCCTGGGGACAGGGGACCGGGGCCAACGTCCTGACTTTC	CASSPWGQGTGANVLTF
TRBD1	many	TRBJ1-3	TRBV18	TGTGCCAGCTCACCGACAGGGACAGACTTTTCTGGAAACACCATATATTTT	CASSPTGTDFSGNTIYF
TRBD1	-	TRBJ1-3	TRBV29-1	TGCAGCGTCGAAATTCTGGACAGGCGGGGAAACACCATATATTTT	CSVEILDRRGNTIYF
-	-	TRBJ2-2	TRBV2	TGTGCCGGCAGTGAAACTAGGACAAGCACCGGGGAGCTGTTTTTT	CAGSETRTSTGELFF
-	few	TRBJ1-2	TRBV28	TGTGCCAGCAGTTTAACGGGGACGGGGAACTATGGCTACACCTTC	CASSLTGTGNYGYTF
TRBD2	many	TRBJ2-3	TRBV7-2	TGTGCCAGCAGCTCTATTCCGGGACTAGCGGTGACTAGCACAGATACGCAGTATTTT	CASSSIPGLAVTSTDTQYF
-	-	TRBJ2-3	TRBV5-1	TGCGCCAGCAGCCTAGGGATGACAGATACGCAGTATTTT	CASSLGMTDTQYF
-	many	TRBJ1-1	TRBV5-1	TGCGCCAGCAGCTTGACGGGACTGAACACTGAAGCTTTCTTT	CASSLTGLNTEAFF
-	few	TRBJ2-7	TRBV5-1	TGCGCCAGCAGGGAGCCCCAGGGGAGGGAGCAGTACTTC	CASREPQGREQYF
-	-	TRBJ2-3	TRBV20-1	TGCAGTGCTAGAGTCTTCCAGGGGGGTACAGATACGCAGTATTTT	CSARVFQGGTDTQYF
-	-	TRBJ1-1	TRBV3-1	TGTGCCAGCAGCCAGAGAGACTCCACTGAAGCTTTCTTT	CASSQRDSTEAFF
-	many	TRBJ2-1	TRBV24-1	TGTGCCACCAAAGGTGATTCCTACAATGAGCAGTTCTTC	CATKGDSYNEQFF
-	many	TRBJ1-1	TRBV4-2	TGTGCCAGCAGCCAGAGACCGGATAACACTGAAGCTTTCTTT	CASSQRPDNTEAFF
-	-	TRBJ2-2	TRBV6-6	TGTGCCAGCAGTTACTCGGGGCAGGCCCCCTGGACCGGGGAGCTGTTTTTT	CASSYSGQAPWTGELFF
-	many	TRBJ2-1	TRBV3-1	TGTGCCAGCAGCATGGGACTCGGATCCTACAATGAGCAGTTCTTC	CASSMGLGSYNEQFF
-	many	TRBJ2-3	TRBV14	TGTGCCAGCAGCCAAGAGCGGGGAAATACGCAGTATTTT	CASSQERGNTQYF
TRBD1	-	TRBJ2-7	TRBV23-1	TGCGCCAGCAGTCAATGGCGGACAGGGGATCCCTACGAGCAGTACTTC	CASSQWRTGDPYEQYF
-	-	TRBJ2-7	TRBV5-1	TGCGCCAGCAGCCCGCCGGAGGGATACGAGCAGTACTTC	CASSPPEGYEQYF
-	-	TRBJ2-7	TRBV7-2	TGTGCCAGCAGCACCGGGTCGTACTCCTACGAGCAGTACTTC	CASSTGSYSYEQYF
TRBD2	many	TRBJ2-3	TRBV6-6	TGTGCCAGCAGTAAAGATCTAGCGGGAGGCACAGATACGCAGTATTTT	CASSKDLAGGTDTQYF
TRBD1	-	TRBJ1-2	TRBV10-2	TGCGCCAGCAGTGAGGGGGACAGGGGGCGTCCCGAGGACACCTTC	CASSEGDRGRPEDTF
-	many	TRBJ2-3	TRBV5-6	TGTGCCAGCAGTTCGGACCGGGGCCCTAGGGGAGATACGCAGTATTTT	CASSSDRGPRGDTQYF
TRBD1	few	TRBJ2-7	TRBV29-1	TGCAGCGTGCCGGGACAGGGGTCCTACGAGCAGTACTTC	CSVPGQGSYEQYF
TRBD2	-	TRBJ2-1	TRBV4-2	TGTGCCAGCAGCCAAGATAGAAGCGGGAGGGCCAAATTCTTC	CASSQDRSGRAKFF
-	few	TRBJ2-3	TRBV9	TGTGCCAGCAGCGTAGATGGGGGATCATTTGATACGCAGTATTTT	CASSVDGGSFDTQYF
-	-	TRBJ2-1	TRBV7-6	TGTGCCAGCAGCTTAGGCCATGAGCAGTTCTTC	CASSLGHEQFF